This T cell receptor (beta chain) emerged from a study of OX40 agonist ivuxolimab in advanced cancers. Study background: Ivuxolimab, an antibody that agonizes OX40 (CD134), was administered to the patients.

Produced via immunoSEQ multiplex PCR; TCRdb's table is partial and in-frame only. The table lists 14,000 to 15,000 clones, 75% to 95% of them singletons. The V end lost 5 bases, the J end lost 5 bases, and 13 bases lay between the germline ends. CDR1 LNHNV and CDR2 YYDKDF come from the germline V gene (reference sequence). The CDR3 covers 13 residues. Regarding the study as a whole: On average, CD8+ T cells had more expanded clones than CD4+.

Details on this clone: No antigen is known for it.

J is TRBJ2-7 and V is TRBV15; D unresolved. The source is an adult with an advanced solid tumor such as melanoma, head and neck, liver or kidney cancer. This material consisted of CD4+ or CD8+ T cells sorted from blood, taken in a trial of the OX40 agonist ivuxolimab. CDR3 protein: CATSSRPWDEQYF. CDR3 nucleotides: TGTGCCACCAGCTCAAGACCTTGGGACGAGCAGTACTTC.